The 20 T cell receptor beta chains in this list originate from one sample, sequenced in a study of CD8 T cells in Susac syndrome. Random-hexamer reverse transcription was applied to roughly 0.45 to 1 ug RNA. Each CDR3 protein gets one entry after TCRdb re-called the immunoSEQ multiplex PCR reads with MiXCR. In the table there are 55,000 to 75,000 distinct CDR3 sequences, 93% of which are singletons. The specimen was CD4+ T cells from PBMCs. The receptors were gathered from a human donor with Susac syndrome.

The gene calls are TRBV27 and TRBJ1-2, with D possibly matching TRBD1 (5 bases). Per the germline V gene, CDR1 is MNHEY and CDR2 is SMNVEV (reference sequence). Trimming shortened V by 5 bases and J by 6 bases, and 25 bases separated the two germline ends. This CDR3 has 17 amino acids. For the CDR3, the DNA is TGTGCCAGCAGTCCCTTGAAGGCAGGGAAGTTTTTTCATGGCTACACCTTC. This translates into CASSPLKAGKFFHGYTF.

The chain carries TRBV28 and TRBJ2-7; 8 bases fit TRBD1. J was trimmed by 6 bases and V by 6 bases; bases with no gene match: 13. Germline V lookup: CDR1 MDHEN, CDR2 SYDVKM. This CDR3 has 15 residues. CDR3 sequence reads: CASSASTGAFFEQYF. In nucleotides, the CDR3 is TGTGCCAGCAGCGCCTCGACAGGGGCCTTCTTCGAGCAGTACTTC.

This chain uses TRBV14 with TRBJ2-6; TRBD1 matches 10 bases. The CDR3 sequence is 18 residues long. Trimming at V came to 6 bases and at J to 3 bases, leaving 11 bases not matched to a gene. Germline V gene data show CDR1 as SGHDN and CDR2 as FVKESK. The CDR3 DNA sequence: TGTGCCAGCAGATTAAAGGGACAGGGGATCTTTGGGGCCAACGTCCTGACTTTC. It specifies CASRLKGQGIFGANVLTF.

The chain links TRBV7-3 to TRBJ1-1; 7 bases match TRBD1. CDR3 length equals 15 residues. From germline, CDR1 is SGHTA and CDR2 FQGTGA. V shed 3 bases, J shed 3 bases, and the junction held 7 bases outside the gene matches. The CDR3 DNA follows: TGTGCCAGCAGCTTGAATCCAGGGGGTTACACTGAAGCTTTCTTT. Translated: CASSLNPGGYTEAFF.

The chain combines TRBV4-1 with TRBJ1-3; D is uncertain. The CDR3 covers 15 residues. The V gene's germline CDR1 is MGHRA and CDR2 YSYEKL. V lost 0 bases, J lost 1 base, and 7 bases lay in between. CDR3: CASSQDRFSGNTIYF. The CDR3 DNA is TGCGCCAGCAGCCAAGACAGGTTTTCTGGAAACACCATATATTTT.

The chain joins TRBV6-5 to TRBJ1-6, with D tentatively TRBD1 (5 bases). The CDR3 is 15 amino acids. The germline V gene encodes CDR1 MNHEY and CDR2 SVGAGI. The V gene lost 4 bases and the J gene lost 7 bases, with 14 bases spanning the gap. The CDR3 spells CASSSRQWGNSPLHF. In nucleotides, the CDR3 is TGTGCCAGCAGTTCGAGACAGTGGGGAAATTCACCCCTCCACTTT.

The chain couples TRBV6-5 to TRBJ2-7; D is undetermined. CDR3 length: 15 residues. Germline CDR1 is MNHEY and CDR2 is SVGAGI. The ends were cut back, 0 bases at V and 4 bases at J, with 13 bases in the middle. CDR3 sequence reads: CASSYSTLPFYEQYF. CDR3 bases: TGTGCCAGCAGTTACTCGACCCTCCCTTTTTACGAGCAGTACTTC.

The chain couples TRBV30 to TRBJ2-4; D possibly corresponds to TRBD1 (5 bases). This CDR3 spans 11 amino acids. Germline CDR1 reads GTSNPN; CDR2 reads SVGIG (reference sequence). The germline V and J ends were trimmed by 1 base and 12 bases, with 10 bases remaining between them. CDR3 protein: CAWSGTGSQYF. In DNA form, the CDR3 reads TGTGCCTGGAGTGGAACAGGCTCTCAGTACTTC.

The chain uses TRBV7-8 and TRBJ2-5, with TRBD1 matching 7 bases. Germline trimming cut 1 base from V and 6 bases from J; bases unmatched to any gene: 5. The CDR3 extends over 14 amino acids. Germline-derived CDR1 and CDR2 are SGHVS and FQNEAQ. CDR3 residues: CASSLGQGTQTQYF. The CDR3, as DNA: TGTGCCAGCAGCTTAGGACAGGGAACACAGACCCAGTACTTC. The full variable domain, its missing parts supplied by reference TRBV7-8 and TRBJ2-5, is GAGVSQSPRYKVAKRGQDVALRCDPISGHVSLFWYQQALGQGPEFLTYFQNEAQLDKSGLPSDRFFAERPEGSVSTLKIQRTQQEDSAVYLCASSLGQGTQTQYFGPGTRLLVL.

The chain is built from TRBV2 and TRBJ1-5, with D hard to call. The CDR3 is made up of 12 amino acids. Trimming stripped 0 bases from V and 9 bases from J, with 6 bases between. CDR1 is SNHLY, CDR2 FYNNEI, per germline. DNA of the CDR3: TGTGCCAGCAGTGAAGCAGGACCGCCCCAGCATTTT. Its protein product is CASSEAGPPQHF.

The chain carries TRBV2 and TRBJ2-1; D is possibly TRBD1 (6 bases). V lost 7 bases and J 6 bases, leaving 10 bases between the germline ends. CDR3 length: 12 residues. Looked up from germline, CDR1 is SNHLY and CDR2 is FYNNEI. CDR3 in amino acids: CASNRVGNEQFF. The CDR3 nucleotides are TGTGCCAGCAACAGGGTCGGCAATGAGCAGTTCTTC.

V and J are TRBV6-5 and TRBJ2-6, with TRBD2 as a possible D gene (6 bases). Germline CDR1 reads MNHEY; CDR2 reads SVGAGI. V lost 9 bases and J lost 4, with 10 bases in between. This CDR3 is built from 13 residues. The CDR3 nucleotides read TGTGCCAGTACTAGCACCGGGGCCAACGTCCTGACTTTC. Translating it yields CASTSTGANVLTF.

The rearrangement joins TRBV11-3 to TRBJ2-5, with D possibly matching TRBD2 (5 bases). The germline V and J ends were trimmed by 2 bases and 3 bases, with 10 bases remaining between them. Germline lookup yields CDR1 SGHNT and CDR2 YENEEA. The CDR3 length is 14 residues. The CDR3 DNA reads TGTGCCAGCAGCTTAAGGAGGACCAAAGAGACCCAGTACTTC. Its translation: CASSLRRTKETQYF.

J is TRBJ2-1 and V is TRBV6-5; perhaps TRBD1 as D (5 bases). CDR3 length equals 14 residues. The germline V gene encodes CDR1 MNHEY and CDR2 SVGAGI. Trimming stripped 6 bases from V and 6 bases from J, with 15 bases between. The CDR3: CASSRLFRGNEQFF. The CDR3 DNA follows: TGTGCCAGCAGCCGGTTATTTAGGGGCAATGAGCAGTTCTTC.

The chain has TRBV10-3 and TRBJ1-1, with D unresolved. V lost 4 bases and J 6 bases, leaving 18 bases between the germline ends. The germline V gene encodes CDR1 ENHRY and CDR2 SYGVKD. This CDR3 is 15 amino acids long. As DNA, the CDR3 is TGTGCCATCAGTGGGATGAGCGGGGAGCAAGCTGAAGCTTTCTTT. The encoded protein is CAISGMSGEQAEAFF.

The sample holds one count of this clonotype. The rearrangement joins TRBV5-1 to TRBJ2-3; D perhaps matches TRBD2 (5 bases). Between the trimmed V and J ends, which lost 2 bases and 3 bases, there was a span of 19 bases. Germline V CDR1 and CDR2: SGHRS, YFSETQ. CDR3 length: 17 residues. The CDR3: CASSFPEDLGLTDTQYF. The CDR3 nucleotides are TGCGCCAGCAGCTTCCCGGAGGACTTGGGATTGACAGATACGCAGTATTTT.

The rearrangement uses TRBV5-1 and TRBJ1-1; D gene ambiguous. The CDR3 contains 16 residues. The V end was cut by 1 base, the J end by 3 bases, with 16 bases between. The germline V gene encodes CDR1 SGHRS and CDR2 YFSETQ. For the CDR3, the DNA is TGCGCCAGCAGCTTGCAGGTCACACCGGGTGACACTGAAGCTTTCTTT. Its translation: CASSLQVTPGDTEAFF.

This sequence joins TRBV7-3 and TRBJ2-3; D gene unclear. The V gene lost 2 bases and the J gene lost 1 base, with 10 bases spanning the gap. The CDR3 has 15 residues. The germline gives CDR1 SGHTA, CDR2 FQGTGA. The CDR3 DNA sequence: TGTGCCAGCAGCTTAGCAACAGTTCGCACAGATACGCAGTATTTT. It yields the protein CASSLATVRTDTQYF.

Only one count was recorded for this clonotype. The rearrangement joins TRBV30 to TRBJ1-1; 9 positions match TRBD1. This CDR3 is 14 amino acids long. Germline trimming cut 3 bases from V and 6 bases from J; bases unmatched to any gene: 8. CDR1 is GTSNPN and CDR2 is SVGIG in the germline V gene (reference sequence). The CDR3 nucleotides are TGTGCCTGGAGGGCCGGGACAGGGTGGGCTGAAGCTTTCTTT. Translation: CAWRAGTGWAEAFF.

The chain combines TRBV5-1 with TRBJ2-5; no definite D call. Germline lookup yields CDR1 SGHRS and CDR2 YFSETQ. Trimming left V 1 base short and J 2 bases short, with 9 bases between. CDR3 length: 14 residues. The DNA for the CDR3 is TGCGCCAGCAGCTTGCAAACGGAACAAGAGACCCAGTACTTC. Its translation: CASSLQTEQETQYF.